One sample yielded the 16 T cell receptor beta chains listed below, sequenced in a study of CD4 T cells in relation to SARS-CoV-2 and coronaviruses. Only in-frame clones appear in the TCRdb table, and some are missing; sequencing was by immunoSEQ multiplex PCR. The sample includes 32,000 or so clones, 76% of them seen just once. For these TCRs, the target antigens are not known. The unexposed donors gave CD4+ T cells in 2011-2018, prior to COVID-19. After more than eight days of culture, CD4+ T cells were isolated. Sequencing used CD4+ T cells from PBMCs, cultured in vitro. These receptors were collected from a human donor in good health.

The sample holds a few counts of this clone. The rearrangement uses TRBV7-2 and TRBJ2-7, with 8 positions matching TRBD1. Germline V lookup: CDR1 SGHTA, CDR2 FQGNSA. Losses at the gene ends were 5 bases for V and 3 bases for J; bases not matched to a gene: 6. The CDR3 covers 14 residues. The CDR3 bases are TGTGCCAGCAGCCCAGGACAGGGATTCTACGAGCAGTACTTC. This encodes CASSPGQGFYEQYF. Full variable domain (remainder filled in from reference TRBV7-2 and TRBJ2-7): GAGVSQSPSNKVTEKGKDVELRCDPISGHTALYWYRQSLGQGLEFLIYFQGNSAPDKSGLPSDRFSAERTGGSVSTLTIQRTQQEDSAVYLCASSPGQGFYEQYFGPGTRLTVT.

J is TRBJ2-2 and V is TRBV5-5; 9 bases align to TRBD1. Unmatched junction bases numbered 6, after V lost 2 bases and J lost 4 bases. In germline, CDR1 is SGHKS, CDR2 YYEKEE (reference sequence). The length of the CDR3 is 16 residues. DNA for the CDR3: TGTGCCAGCAGCTTACAGGGGGCGCTGAGCACCGGGGAGCTGTTTTTT. Its translation is CASSLQGALSTGELFF.

The rearrangement uses TRBV7-9 and TRBJ1-6; D gene ambiguous. V was shortened by 4 bases and J by 10 bases, with 20 bases between the two germline ends. The CDR3 runs 16 residues. CDR1 is SEHNR, CDR2 FQNEAQ, per germline (reference sequence). The CDR3 sequence is CASSSTPVRSNSPLHF. In nucleotides, the CDR3 is TGTGCCAGCAGCTCCACGCCAGTCAGGTCCAACTCACCCCTCCACTTT.

The V gene is TRBV19, the J gene TRBJ2-2, with D unclear. V shed 7 bases and J shed 5 bases, with 17 bases lying between them. The CDR3 loop spans 15 amino acids. Germline V lookup: CDR1 LNHDA, CDR2 SQIVND (reference sequence). The CDR3: CASNTLWGRTGELFF. The CDR3 bases are TGTGCCAGTAACACCTTGTGGGGAAGGACCGGGGAGCTGTTTTTT. Filled out from reference TRBV19 and TRBJ2-2, the complete variable domain reads DGGITQSPKYLFRKEGQNVTLSCEQNLNHDAMYWYRQDPGQGLRLIYYSQIVNDFQKGDIAEGYSVSREKKESFPLTVTSAQKNPTAFYLCASNTLWGRTGELFFGEGSRLTVL.

The gene calls are TRBV20-1 and TRBJ2-5; D is possibly TRBD1 (6 bases). CDR3 length equals 12 residues. V dropped 3 bases and J dropped 2 bases, with 7 bases sitting between them. CDR1 and CDR2 from the germline V gene are DFQATT and SNEGSKA (reference sequence). The CDR3 DNA is TGCAGTGCTAGTGGACAGCAAGAGACCCAGTACTTC. It encodes CSASGQQETQYF.

This chain joins TRBV6-5 and TRBJ2-5; tentatively, D is TRBD1 or TRBD2 (5 bases each). Germline V gene lookup returns CDR1 MNHEY and CDR2 SVGAGI. The ends were cut back, 6 bases at V and 4 bases at J, with 12 bases in the middle. This CDR3 region has 13 residues. DNA for the CDR3: TGTGCCAGCAGAAAGGGGACGCTAGAGACCCAGTACTTC. Translating gives CASRKGTLETQYF.

The genes are TRBV18 and TRBJ2-7; D remains ambiguous. This CDR3 is built from 14 residues. Germline V gene data show CDR1 as KGHSH and CDR2 as LQKENI. Between the trimmed V and J ends, which lost 5 bases and 2 bases, there was a span of 13 bases. This CDR3 is CASSVTTDAYEQYF. The DNA of the CDR3 is TGTGCCAGCTCAGTCACTACAGACGCCTACGAGCAGTACTTC.

A word on this clone: At the DNA level, this CDR3 is encoded by other sequences in the same sample as well. The V and J genes are TRBV7-2 and TRBJ1-5; D gene ambiguous. V was pared by 3 bases and J by 4 bases, with 7 bases between. Germline CDR1 reads SGHTA; CDR2 reads FQGNSA. The CDR3 is made up of 13 amino acids. CDR3 sequence (DNA): TGTGCCAGCAGCTTGGACCCGAATCAGCCCCAGCATTTT. This sequence encodes CASSLDPNQPQHF.

The V gene is TRBV5-4, the J gene TRBJ1-2; 8 bases fit TRBD1. Per the germline V gene, CDR1 is SGHNT and CDR2 is YYREEE (reference sequence). Unmatched junction bases numbered 12, after V lost 4 bases and J lost 4 bases. The CDR3 is 16 amino acids. CDR3 in amino acids: CASSLQGTGPGYGYTF. CDR3 sequence (DNA): TGTGCCAGCAGCCTACAGGGGACAGGCCCGGGCTATGGCTACACCTTC.

The V and J genes are TRBV19 and TRBJ2-7, with D hard to call. Germline V gene data show CDR1 as LNHDA and CDR2 as SQIVND (reference sequence). This CDR3 has 14 residues. Trimming stripped 4 bases from V and 0 bases from J, with 10 bases between. The DNA of the CDR3 is TGTGCCAGTAGTAGCCAGTCAAGCTCCTACGAGCAGTACTTC. It is translated as CASSSQSSSYEQYF. Full variable domain (missing parts from reference TRBV19 and TRBJ2-7): DGGITQSPKYLFRKEGQNVTLSCEQNLNHDAMYWYRQDPGQGLRLIYYSQIVNDFQKGDIAEGYSVSREKKESFPLTVTSAQKNPTAFYLCASSSQSSSYEQYFGPGTRLTVT.

This clone was recorded a few times. V usage is TRBV7-3 and J usage is TRBJ2-4; 7 nucleotides line up with TRBD2. CDR1 is SGHTA and CDR2 is FQGTGA in the germline V gene. Trimming cost V 3 bases and J 5 bases; bases outside gene matches: 4. There are 14 residues in the CDR3. This CDR3 reads CASSLGGSENIQYF. Written as DNA, the CDR3 is TGTGCCAGCAGCTTGGGAGGGAGTGAAAACATTCAGTACTTC.

This chain links TRBV5-3 with TRBJ1-1; weak D call: TRBD1 (5 bases). TRBV5-3 is treated as an ORF (open reading frame) with a function not yet certain. This CDR3 spans 15 amino acids. Trimming pared 4 bases from V and 2 bases from J, leaving 15 bases between. In nucleotides, the CDR3 is TGTGCCAGAAGCAGACGGGACGGTCGAAACACTGAAGCTTTCTTT. Translating it yields CARSRRDGRNTEAFF.

The J gene is TRBJ2-7, the V gene TRBV4-3, with 8 bases identical to TRBD2. The ends lost 0 bases at V and 7 bases at J; junction bases unmatched: 8. CDR1 is LGHNA, CDR2 YSLEER, per germline. This CDR3 is 15 amino acids long. CDR3 in DNA: TGCGCCAGCAGCCAAGATCACGGACTAGCCGGGGAGCAGTACTTC. Translation: CASSQDHGLAGEQYF.

This chain links TRBV3-1 (or the pseudogene TRBV3-2) with TRBJ2-1, with D hard to call. The V gene lost 0 bases and the J gene lost 6 bases, with 15 bases spanning the gap. This CDR3 has 16 residues. Germline values: CDR1 LGHDT, CDR2 YNNKEL (reference sequence). The CDR3, as DNA: TGTGCCAGCAGCCAAGATCGGGCCCGGTTAGGCAATGAGCAGTTCTTC. This sequence encodes CASSQDRARLGNEQFF.

J is TRBJ2-1 and V is TRBV11-3, with TRBD1 matching over 10 bases. Germline trimming cut 4 bases from V and 8 bases from J; bases unmatched to any gene: 11. This CDR3 contains 16 residues. From germline, CDR1 is SGHNT and CDR2 YENEEA. CDR3 protein: CASSSRQGALVDEQFF. The CDR3 DNA reads as TGTGCCAGCAGCTCGCGACAGGGGGCTTTAGTGGATGAGCAGTTCTTC.

This clone was seen a few times. This chain connects TRBV19 to TRBJ1-1; D remains ambiguous. The germline V gene has CDR1 LNHDA and CDR2 SQIVND (reference sequence). CDR3 size: 13 residues. V lost 5 bases, J lost 3 bases, and 10 bases lay in between. The CDR3 reads CASSRTADTEAFF. CDR3 DNA: TGTGCCAGTAGTCGGACCGCCGACACTGAAGCTTTCTTT.